Listed below are T cell receptor beta chains from one sample, sequenced in a study of T cell responses to AZD1222 COVID-19 vaccine. Profiled with immunoSEQ multiplex PCR; TCRdb holds only in-frame clones, not every one. Here the sample spans some 200,000 clones, about 89% being singletons. The sequencing used peripheral blood, collected 28 days after the second AZD1222 dose. The receptors here all came from an adult who received the AZD1222 COVID-19 vaccine. Both conserved end residues are part of each CDR3. The D gene is left open where the match is weak. The size field is filled for only some rows; it gives once, few, many or a size class.

d_gene	v_gene	j_gene	abundance	CDR3aa	CDR3nt
-	TRBV6-5	TRBJ2-2	-	CASKENTGELFF	TGTGCCAGCAAGGAGAACACCGGGGAGCTGTTTTTT
-	TRBV7-8	TRBJ2-5	-	CASSLGDETQYF	TGTGCCAGCAGCTTAGGTGATGAGACCCAGTACTTC
TRBD2	TRBV3-1/TRBV3-2	TRBJ2-2	-	CASSSLAGADGELFF	TGTGCCAGCAGCTCCCTAGCGGGAGCTGACGGGGAGCTGTTTTTT
-	TRBV9	TRBJ2-7	-	CASSVDGVPYEQYF	TGTGCCAGCAGCGTAGACGGGGTCCCCTACGAGCAGTACTTC
-	TRBV11-2	TRBJ1-2	-	CASSFLPSNYGYTF	TGTGCCAGCAGCTTTCTCCCGTCTAACTATGGCTACACCTTC
-	TRBV5-1	TRBJ1-1	-	CASSLSYMNTEAFF	TGCGCCAGCAGCTTATCGTACATGAACACTGAAGCTTTCTTT
-	TRBV6-6	TRBJ1-4	-	CASSRGGGFYLLTNEKLFF	TGTGCCAGCAGTCGCGGGGGGGGTTTCTACCTGCTAACTAATGAAAAACTGTTTTTT
-	TRBV30	TRBJ2-6	-	CAWSVGAGFSRGANVLTF	TGTGCCTGGAGTGTAGGGGCTGGGTTTTCTCGTGGGGCCAACGTCCTGACTTTC
TRBD1	TRBV9	TRBJ2-3	-	CASNKQGQFTDTQYF	TGTGCCAGCAACAAACAGGGGCAGTTCACAGATACGCAGTATTTT
-	TRBV7-2	TRBJ2-3	-	CASSSQLAVSLTDTQYF	TGTGCCAGCAGCTCTCAGCTAGCAGTTTCCCTCACAGATACGCAGTATTTT
-	TRBV19	TRBJ1-1	-	CASSPRVSEAFF	TGTGCCAGTAGTCCCAGGGTTTCTGAAGCTTTCTTT
-	TRBV12-3/TRBV12-4	TRBJ1-1	-	CASSLAHRIIAFF	TGTGCCAGCAGTTTAGCCCACAGGATTATTGCTTTCTTT
TRBD2	TRBV19	TRBJ2-3	-	CASSITGLAGADTQYF	TGTGCCAGTAGTATTACAGGACTAGCGGGAGCAGATACGCAGTATTTT
-	TRBV20-1	TRBJ1-1	-	CSASDRGRGGDEAFF	TGCAGTGCTAGTGACCGGGGGCGCGGGGGGGATGAAGCTTTCTTT
-	TRBV6-1	TRBJ1-1	-	CASSEAVPGVNTEAFF	TGTGCCAGCAGTGAAGCGGTTCCGGGGGTCAACACTGAAGCTTTCTTT
TRBD1	TRBV6-5	TRBJ2-7	-	CASRTPGQRDEQYF	TGTGCCAGCAGAACTCCGGGACAGCGAGACGAGCAGTACTTC
TRBD1	TRBV28	TRBJ1-5	-	CASSPTGEGYQPQHF	TGTGCCAGCAGTCCGACAGGGGAGGGATATCAGCCCCAGCATTTT
TRBD1	TRBV18	TRBJ1-2	-	CASSQDRSIHTF	TGTGCCAGCTCACAGGACAGGTCGATCCACACCTTC
-	TRBV6-2/TRBV6-3	TRBJ2-5	-	CASSLGQGLQETQYF	TGTGCCAGCAGTCTGGGTCAGGGTCTCCAAGAGACCCAGTACTTC
-	TRBV6-1	TRBJ1-3	-	CASSEGSSSRNTIYF	TGTGCCAGCAGTGAGGGGTCTTCCAGTCGAAACACCATATATTTT
-	TRBV29-1	TRBJ2-3	-	CSVEDQQAAGTDTQYF	TGCAGCGTTGAAGATCAACAGGCCGCAGGCACAGATACGCAGTATTTT
-	TRBV28	TRBJ1-2	-	CAITGGPDRSYGYTF	TGTGCCATCACCGGCGGTCCGGACCGTTCCTATGGCTACACCTTC
-	TRBV19	TRBJ1-3	once	CASSIAVTQGNTIYF	TGTGCCAGTAGTATAGCGGTGACTCAGGGAAACACCATATATTTT
-	TRBV6-5	TRBJ1-6	-	CASSYSRDIGSPLHF	TGTGCCAGCAGCTACTCCCGGGACATCGGTTCACCCCTCCACTTT
-	TRBV24-1	TRBJ2-1	few	CATSDTSGHNEQFF	TGTGCCACCAGTGATACCTCAGGGCACAATGAGCAGTTCTTC
-	TRBV4-1	TRBJ2-4	-	CASSQGLGGRYF	TGCGCCAGCAGCCAGGGGTTAGGGGGAAGATACTTC
TRBD2	TRBV27	TRBJ2-1	-	CASSLPTSGSSYNEQFF	TGTGCCAGCAGTTTACCGACTAGCGGGAGCTCCTACAATGAGCAGTTCTTC
-	TRBV30	TRBJ1-2	-	CAWNLRSNYGYTF	TGTGCCTGGAATCTTCGGAGTAACTATGGCTACACCTTC
-	TRBV5-5	TRBJ2-2	-	CASSLLTDNTGELFF	TGTGCCAGCAGCTTACTTACGGATAACACCGGGGAGCTGTTTTTT
TRBD2	TRBV7-9	TRBJ2-1	-	CASLPRRTSVTGSYNEQFF	TGTGCCAGTCTCCCCCGAAGGACTAGCGTAACCGGCTCCTACAATGAGCAGTTCTTC
-	TRBV19	TRBJ1-1	-	CASSIEKVNTEAFF	TGTGCCAGTAGTATAGAAAAGGTGAACACTGAAGCTTTCTTT
-	TRBV6-2/TRBV6-3	TRBJ1-1	-	CASSYDSLDYRLAFF	TGTGCCAGCAGTTACGACAGCCTGGACTATAGGTTAGCTTTCTTT
-	TRBV3-1/TRBV3-2	TRBJ1-4	-	CASSQDLPLNNEKLFF	TGTGCCAGCAGCCAAGATCTGCCCCTGAATAATGAAAAACTGTTTTTT
-	TRBV28	TRBJ1-4	-	CASSFSGGGPAEKLFF	TGTGCCAGCAGTTTCAGCGGTGGCGGGCCGGCTGAAAAACTGTTTTTT
-	TRBV7-6	TRBJ1-5	-	CASSLDSGYNQPQHF	TGTGCCAGCAGCTTAGATTCCGGGTACAATCAGCCCCAGCATTTT
-	TRBV7-9	TRBJ1-4	-	CASSLEGSLEKLFF	TGTGCCAGCAGCTTAGAAGGGTCCCTTGAAAAACTGTTTTTT
-	TRBV12-3/TRBV12-4	TRBJ2-5	-	CASTGGGSAQYF	TGTGCCAGCACCGGTGGAGGGTCGGCCCAGTACTTC
-	TRBV28	TRBJ2-7	-	CASSLGPQETKPYEQYF	TGTGCCAGCAGTTTAGGCCCACAGGAAACCAAACCCTACGAGCAGTACTTC
-	TRBV7-2	TRBJ2-7	-	CASSRGRETYEQYF	TGTGCCAGCAGCCGGGGACGGGAGACCTACGAGCAGTACTTC
-	TRBV19	TRBJ1-6	-	CASSMDRGNSPLHF	TGTGCCAGTAGTATGGATCGGGGGAATTCACCCCTCCACTTT
TRBD1	TRBV7-2	TRBJ1-1	-	CASSFNRGQTEAFF	TGTGCCAGCAGCTTCAACAGGGGGCAAACTGAAGCTTTCTTT